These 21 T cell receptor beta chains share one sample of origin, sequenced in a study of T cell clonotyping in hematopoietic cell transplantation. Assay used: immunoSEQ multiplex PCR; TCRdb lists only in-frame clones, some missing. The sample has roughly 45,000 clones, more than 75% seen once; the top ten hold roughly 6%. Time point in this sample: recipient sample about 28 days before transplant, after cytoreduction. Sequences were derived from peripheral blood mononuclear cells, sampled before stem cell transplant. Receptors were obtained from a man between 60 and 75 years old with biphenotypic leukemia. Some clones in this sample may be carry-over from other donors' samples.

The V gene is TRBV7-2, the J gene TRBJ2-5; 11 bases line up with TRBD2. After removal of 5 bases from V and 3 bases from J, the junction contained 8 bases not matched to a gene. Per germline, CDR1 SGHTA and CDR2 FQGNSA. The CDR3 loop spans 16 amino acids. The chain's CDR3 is CASSPPPGLAEETQYF. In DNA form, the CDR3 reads TGTGCCAGCAGCCCCCCCCCGGGACTAGCGGAAGAGACCCAGTACTTC.

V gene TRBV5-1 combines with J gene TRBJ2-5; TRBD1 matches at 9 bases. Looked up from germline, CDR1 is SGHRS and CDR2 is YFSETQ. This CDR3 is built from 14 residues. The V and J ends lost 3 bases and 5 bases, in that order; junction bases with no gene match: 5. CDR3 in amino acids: CASSWTGAAETQYF. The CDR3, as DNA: TGCGCCAGCAGCTGGACAGGGGCGGCGGAGACCCAGTACTTC. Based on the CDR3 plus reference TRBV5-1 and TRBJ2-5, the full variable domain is KAGVTQTPRYLIKTRGQQVTLSCSPISGHRSVSWYQQTPGQGLQFLFEYFSETQRNKGNFPGRFSGRQFSNSRSEMNVSTLELGDSALYLCASSWTGAAETQYFGPGTRLLVL.

Here the CDR3 DNA reads TGTGCCAGCAGCGTAAAGGCGGGAGGGTACAATGAGCAGTTCTTC. Amino acid sequence: CASSVKAGGYNEQFF. This chain joins TRBV9 and TRBJ2-1; 9 positions agree with TRBD2. Germline CDR1 is SGDLS and CDR2 is YYNGEE. This CDR3 has 15 residues. Trimming took 1 base from V and 4 from J; bases not matched to a gene: 3.

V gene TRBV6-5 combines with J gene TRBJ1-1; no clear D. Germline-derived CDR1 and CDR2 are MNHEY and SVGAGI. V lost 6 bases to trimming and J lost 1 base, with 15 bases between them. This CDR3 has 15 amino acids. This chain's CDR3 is CASSPGAGENTEAFF. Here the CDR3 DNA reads TGTGCCAGCAGCCCAGGTGCCGGGGAGAACACTGAAGCTTTCTTT.

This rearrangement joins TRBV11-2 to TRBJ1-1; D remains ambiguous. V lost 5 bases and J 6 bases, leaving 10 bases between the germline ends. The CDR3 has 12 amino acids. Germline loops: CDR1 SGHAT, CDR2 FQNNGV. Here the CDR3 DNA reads TGTGCCAGCAGCCTCCAGTTTTCTGAAGCTTTCTTT. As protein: CASSLQFSEAFF.

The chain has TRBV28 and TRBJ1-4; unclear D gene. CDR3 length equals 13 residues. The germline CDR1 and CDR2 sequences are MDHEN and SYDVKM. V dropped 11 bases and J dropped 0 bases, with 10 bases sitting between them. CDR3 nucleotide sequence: TGTGCCGTATGGGGTGCAACTAATGAAAAACTGTTTTTT. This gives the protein CAVWGATNEKLFF.

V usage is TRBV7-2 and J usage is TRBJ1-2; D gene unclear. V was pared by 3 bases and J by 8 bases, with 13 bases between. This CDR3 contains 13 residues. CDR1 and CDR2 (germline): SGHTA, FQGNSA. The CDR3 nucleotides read TGTGCCAGCAGCTTTCTGGCCCTCGGGGGCTACACCTTC. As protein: CASSFLALGGYTF.

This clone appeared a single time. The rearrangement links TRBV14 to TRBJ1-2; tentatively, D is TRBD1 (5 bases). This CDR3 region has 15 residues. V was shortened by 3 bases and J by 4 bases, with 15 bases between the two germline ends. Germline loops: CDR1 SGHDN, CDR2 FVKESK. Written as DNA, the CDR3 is TGTGCCAGCAGCCAGACGCTACAGGACGTCTATGGCTACACCTTC. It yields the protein CASSQTLQDVYGYTF.

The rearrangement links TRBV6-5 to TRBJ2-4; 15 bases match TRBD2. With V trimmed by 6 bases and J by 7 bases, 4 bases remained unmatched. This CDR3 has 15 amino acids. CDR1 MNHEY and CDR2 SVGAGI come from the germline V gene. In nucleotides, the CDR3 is TGTGCCAGCAGGGGACTAGCGGGGGGCCAGAACATTCAGTACTTC. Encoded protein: CASRGLAGGQNIQYF.

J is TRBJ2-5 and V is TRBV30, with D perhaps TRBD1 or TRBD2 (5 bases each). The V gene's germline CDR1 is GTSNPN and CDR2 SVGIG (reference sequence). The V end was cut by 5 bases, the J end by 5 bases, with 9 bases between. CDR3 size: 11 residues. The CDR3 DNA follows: TGTGCCTGGGGGACCTCGGAGACCCAGTACTTC. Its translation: CAWGTSETQYF.

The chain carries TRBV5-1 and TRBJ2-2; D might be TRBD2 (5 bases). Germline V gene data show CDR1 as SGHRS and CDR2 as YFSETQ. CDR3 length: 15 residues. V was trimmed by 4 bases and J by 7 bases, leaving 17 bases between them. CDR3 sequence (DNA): TGCGCCAGCAGCCAAGAGGGCCCTATGGACGGGGAGCTGTTTTTT. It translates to CASSQEGPMDGELFF. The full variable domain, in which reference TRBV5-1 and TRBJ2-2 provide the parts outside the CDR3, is KAGVTQTPRYLIKTRGQQVTLSCSPISGHRSVSWYQQTPGQGLQFLFEYFSETQRNKGNFPGRFSGRQFSNSRSEMNVSTLELGDSALYLCASSQEGPMDGELFFGEGSRLTVL.

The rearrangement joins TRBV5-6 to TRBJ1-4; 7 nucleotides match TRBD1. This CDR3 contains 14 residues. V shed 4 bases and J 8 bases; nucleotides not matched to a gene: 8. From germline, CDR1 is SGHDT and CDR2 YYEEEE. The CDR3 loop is CASSHLPGQEKLFF. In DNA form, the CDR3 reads TGTGCCAGCAGCCACCTCCCGGGACAGGAAAAACTGTTTTTT.

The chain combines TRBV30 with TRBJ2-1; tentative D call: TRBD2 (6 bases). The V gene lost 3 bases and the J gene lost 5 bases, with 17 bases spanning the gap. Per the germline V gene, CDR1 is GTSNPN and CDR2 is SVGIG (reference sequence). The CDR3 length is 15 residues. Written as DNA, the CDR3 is TGTGCCTGGAGCCCCGGGAGCGGCCAAGACAATGAGCAGTTCTTC. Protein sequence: CAWSPGSGQDNEQFF.

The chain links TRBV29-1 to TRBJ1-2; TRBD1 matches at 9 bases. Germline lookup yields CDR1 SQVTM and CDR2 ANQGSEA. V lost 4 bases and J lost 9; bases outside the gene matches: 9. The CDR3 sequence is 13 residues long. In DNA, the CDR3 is TGCAGCGTTGGGGACAGGGCATCTGGTAGCTACACCTTC. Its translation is CSVGDRASGSYTF.

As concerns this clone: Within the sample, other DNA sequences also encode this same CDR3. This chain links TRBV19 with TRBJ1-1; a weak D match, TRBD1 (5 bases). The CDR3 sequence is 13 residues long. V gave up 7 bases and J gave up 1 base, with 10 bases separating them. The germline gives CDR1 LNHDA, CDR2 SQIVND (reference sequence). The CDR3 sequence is CASTLTANTEAFF. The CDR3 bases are TGTGCCAGTACCTTGACAGCGAACACTGAAGCTTTCTTT. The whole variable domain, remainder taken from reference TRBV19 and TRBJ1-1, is DGGITQSPKYLFRKEGQNVTLSCEQNLNHDAMYWYRQDPGQGLRLIYYSQIVNDFQKGDIAEGYSVSREKKESFPLTVTSAQKNPTAFYLCASTLTANTEAFFGQGTRLTVV.

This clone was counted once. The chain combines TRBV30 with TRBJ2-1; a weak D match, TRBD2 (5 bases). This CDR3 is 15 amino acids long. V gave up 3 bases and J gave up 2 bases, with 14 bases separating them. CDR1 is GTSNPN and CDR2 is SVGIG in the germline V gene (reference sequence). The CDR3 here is CAWSWGVGTYNEQFF. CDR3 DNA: TGTGCCTGGAGCTGGGGTGTCGGGACCTACAATGAGCAGTTCTTC.

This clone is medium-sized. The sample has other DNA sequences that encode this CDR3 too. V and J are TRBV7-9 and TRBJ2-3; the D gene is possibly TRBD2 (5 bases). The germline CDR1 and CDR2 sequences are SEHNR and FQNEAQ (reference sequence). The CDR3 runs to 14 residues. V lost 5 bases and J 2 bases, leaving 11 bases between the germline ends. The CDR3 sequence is CASSRSGNTDTQYF. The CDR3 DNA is TGTGCCAGCAGCCGCTCCGGGAACACAGATACGCAGTATTTT.

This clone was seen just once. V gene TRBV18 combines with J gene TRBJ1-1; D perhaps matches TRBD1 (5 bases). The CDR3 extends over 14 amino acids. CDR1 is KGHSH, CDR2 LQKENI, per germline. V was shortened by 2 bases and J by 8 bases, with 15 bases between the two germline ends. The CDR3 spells CASSPIGSGPEAFF. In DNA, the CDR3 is TGTGCCAGCTCACCAATCGGGTCGGGACCCGAAGCTTTCTTT.

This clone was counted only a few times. CDR3 sequence reads: CASSRQWEMTDTQYF. The CDR3 DNA sequence: TGCGCCAGCAGTCGTCAATGGGAGATGACAGATACGCAGTATTTT. This chain joins TRBV23-1 and TRBJ2-3; tentatively, D is TRBD2 (5 bases). TRBV23-1 is designated an ORF whose function remains uncertain. Trimming took 4 bases from V and 3 from J, leaving 14 bases between them. The CDR3 extends over 15 amino acids.

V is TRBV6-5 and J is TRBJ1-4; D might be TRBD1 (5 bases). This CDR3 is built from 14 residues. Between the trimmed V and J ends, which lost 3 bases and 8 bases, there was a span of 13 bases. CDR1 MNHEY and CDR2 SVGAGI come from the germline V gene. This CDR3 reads CASSYGQLNEKLFF. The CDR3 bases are TGTGCCAGCAGTTATGGACAACTTAACGAAAAACTGTTTTTT.

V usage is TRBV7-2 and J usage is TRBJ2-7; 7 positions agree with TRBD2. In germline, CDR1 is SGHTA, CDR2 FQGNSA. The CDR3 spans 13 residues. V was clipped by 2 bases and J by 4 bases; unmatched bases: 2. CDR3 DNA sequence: TGTGCCAGCAGCTTATTGCGGGAGTACGAGCAGTACTTC. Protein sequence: CASSLLREYEQYF. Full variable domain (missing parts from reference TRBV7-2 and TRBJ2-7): GAGVSQSPSNKVTEKGKDVELRCDPISGHTALYWYRQSLGQGLEFLIYFQGNSAPDKSGLPSDRFSAERTGGSVSTLTIQRTQQEDSAVYLCASSLLREYEQYFGPGTRLTVT.